What follows describes a single T cell receptor (beta chain). Libraries were prepared by immunoSEQ multiplex PCR; TCRdb keeps only in-frame clonotypes and omits some of them. The table records 40,000 to 45,000 clones, roughly three quarters of them present only once. Between the trimmed V and J ends, which lost 3 bases and 4 bases, there was a span of 9 bases. CDR3 length: 13 residues. Germline CDR1 LGHNA, CDR2 YSLEER. The data belong to a study of blood T cell repertoires in COVID-19. The overall study: From T cells, B-cell-depleted T cells, or PBMCs came the material, which was cDNA or gDNA.

This TCR came from an elderly woman with acute or convalescent COVID-19. The gene calls are TRBV4-3 and TRBJ1-1; TRBD1 is a possible D gene (5 bases). The sample taken for sequencing was peripheral blood. CDR3 sequence (DNA): TGCGCCAGCAGCCAGGGGGGGAGCACTGAAGCTTTCTTT. It specifies CASSQGGSTEAFF.